A single T cell receptor (beta chain) is shown here with its context. Some clones are missing from TCRdb's copy, which holds only in-frame ones; the method was immunoSEQ multiplex PCR. The sample lists approximately 40,000 clones; around 94% were seen once. This sample was taken from a study of T cell changes during pregnancy in multiple sclerosis. The CDR3 is 20 amino acids. Germline V gene data show CDR1 as MNHEY and CDR2 as SMNVEV (reference sequence). V trimming: 6 bases; J trimming: 4 bases; junction bases outside the gene matches: 20. The chain recombines TRBV27 with TRBJ2-5; 13 bases align to TRBD2. Sequencing was performed on CD8+ T cells from peripheral blood mononuclear cells, taken in the third trimester of pregnancy. The receptor comes from a female donor with multiple sclerosis, enrolled in a pregnancy study. The CDR3 reads CASRQTLGLAGMRMGETQYF. As DNA, the CDR3 is TGTGCCAGCAGGCAAACCCTGGGACTAGCGGGAATGCGGATGGGAGAGACCCAGTACTTC.